The 9 T cell receptor beta chains reported below all come from one sample, sequenced in a study of regulatory T cells in long-lasting Graves disease. The time point: persistent/refractory GD, antithyroid drugs over 5 years with positive TRAb. PBMC-derived RNA was used for the TCR library. Researchers made TCR beta libraries by using iRepertoire HTBI primers and running Arm-PCR on CDR3 regions. TCRdb reanalysed the multiplex PCR reads using MiXCR and keeps one entry per CDR3 protein. The repertoire holds about 430,000 distinct CDR3 sequences, with 21% as singletons. The starting material was peripheral blood mononuclear cells (PBMCs), obtained when the disease was refractory, from a patient treated with antithyroid drugs. The receptors here all came from a female donor with Graves disease.

V and J are TRBV3-1 and TRBJ2-1, with 11 bases lining up with TRBD1. Germline CDR1 reads LGHDT; CDR2 reads YNNKEL (reference sequence). V was clipped by 4 bases and J by 9 bases; unmatched bases: 8. The CDR3 length is 15 residues. CDR3 nucleotides: TGTGCCAGCAGCCTTCAAGGACAGGGGGCTGGTGAGCAGTTCTTC. Translating it yields CASSLQGQGAGEQFF.

This clonotype was counted ten times or more. The chain employs TRBV27 and TRBJ2-2; D is uncertain. Between the trimmed V and J ends, which lost 4 bases and 5 bases, there was a span of 14 bases. CDR3 length: 15 amino acids. Germline V gene sequence: CDR1 MNHEY, CDR2 SMNVEV (reference sequence). In DNA form, the CDR3 reads TGTGCCAGCAGTTCAGGCGAGCGAGAGACCGGGGAGCTGTTTTTT. Translated, it gives CASSSGERETGELFF.

The CDR3 DNA reads TGCGCCAGCAGCGAACGGACGACCTCCTACGAGCAGTACTTC. Translated, it gives CASSERTTSYEQYF. The chain recombines TRBV4-1 with TRBJ2-7; D gene ambiguous. V lost 5 bases and J lost 0, with 11 bases in between. CDR1 and CDR2 (germline): MGHRA, YSYEKL. The CDR3 has 14 residues.

This clonotype was counted many times. The chain links TRBV2 to TRBJ2-5, with 8 positions matching TRBD2. Trimming cost V 0 bases and J 4 bases; bases outside gene matches: 4. The CDR3 loop spans 15 amino acids. The germline V gene has CDR1 SNHLY and CDR2 FYNNEI. The CDR3 loop reads CASSEASGTGETQYF. The CDR3 DNA sequence: TGTGCCAGCAGTGAAGCTAGCGGGACGGGAGAGACCCAGTACTTC.

The chain combines TRBV30 with TRBJ2-6, with TRBD1 as a possible D gene (6 bases). V shed 5 bases and J shed 0 bases, with 11 bases lying between them. Germline V lookup: CDR1 GTSNPN, CDR2 SVGIG (reference sequence). The CDR3 length is 15 residues. The CDR3 is CAWSTGYSGANVLTF. The CDR3 bases are TGTGCCTGGTCTACAGGGTACTCTGGGGCCAACGTCCTGACTTTC.

V is TRBV12-3 or TRBV12-4 and J is TRBJ2-5, with TRBD2 identical over 11 bases. The CDR3 loop spans 20 amino acids. V lost 8 bases and J lost 2; bases outside the gene matches: 22. The CDR3 bases are TGTGCCAGCGGTCCTTCCCGGCCAGGACTAGCGGGCCCGGGGCAAGAGACCCAGTACTTC. Its translation is CASGPSRPGLAGPGQETQYF.

This clonotype was observed at least ten times. The chain combines TRBV7-9 with TRBJ2-5; D not resolved. The CDR3 sequence is 14 residues long. V lost 3 bases to trimming and J lost 1 base, with 9 bases between them. CDR1 is SEHNR and CDR2 is FQNEAQ in the germline V gene (reference sequence). As DNA, the CDR3 is TGTGCCAGCAGCTTGACGAAGTTCCAAGAGACCCAGTACTTC. It translates to CASSLTKFQETQYF.

A remark on this clonotype: With a much larger clone just one base away, this may be a read error. The CDR3 ends on some other residue instead of the conserved phenylalanine or tryptophan, so this is likely a read error. V and J are TRBV28 and TRBJ2-5; D call uncertain. From germline, CDR1 is MDHEN and CDR2 SYDVKM. Trimming took off 6 bases at V and 6 bases at J, with 17 bases between the two ends. The CDR3 runs 14 residues. The CDR3 nucleotides read TGTGCCAGCAGCCCTAACATCAGCTGGCAGACCCAGTACCTC. This sequence encodes CASSPNISWQTQYL.

The CDR3 reads CASSFRDRGDTGELFF. The CDR3 DNA follows: TGTGCCAGCAGTTTCCGGGACAGGGGTGACACCGGGGAGCTGTTTTTT. The genes are TRBV28 and TRBJ2-2; 10 bases agree with TRBD1. Per germline, CDR1 MDHEN and CDR2 SYDVKM. Germline trimming cut 3 bases from V and 3 bases from J; bases unmatched to any gene: 4. The CDR3 runs to 16 residues.